This T cell receptor (beta chain) was observed in a study of identifying expanded T cells in peripheral blood. The study's findings and limits: Clone count variance between roughly 2-week samples rose with total template count.

On this clone: The antigen is undetermined.

Profiled with immunoSEQ multiplex PCR; TCRdb holds only in-frame clones, not every one. The sample contains 90,000 to 100,000 clones, over 75% of which appear only once. Healthy donors had no documented immune events, such as infections, while sampled. This CDR3 spans 14 amino acids. Germline V lookup: CDR1 SNHLY, CDR2 FYNNEI. V lost 3 bases to trimming and J lost 3 bases, with 11 bases between them. The sample comprised blood. V gene TRBV2 combines with J gene TRBJ1-2; D is unclear. The sequence was collected from a person aged 18 to 70 in good health. CDR3 protein: CASSEERLDYGYTF. DNA of the CDR3: TGTGCCAGCAGTGAGGAACGGTTAGACTATGGCTACACCTTC. The variable domain in full, with the rest retrieved from reference TRBV2 and TRBJ1-2, is EPEVTQTPSHQVTQMGQEVILRCVPISNHLYFYWYRQILGQKVEFLVSFYNNEISEKSEIFDDQFSVERPDGSNFTLKIRSTKLEDSAMYFCASSEERLDYGYTFGSGTRLTVV.